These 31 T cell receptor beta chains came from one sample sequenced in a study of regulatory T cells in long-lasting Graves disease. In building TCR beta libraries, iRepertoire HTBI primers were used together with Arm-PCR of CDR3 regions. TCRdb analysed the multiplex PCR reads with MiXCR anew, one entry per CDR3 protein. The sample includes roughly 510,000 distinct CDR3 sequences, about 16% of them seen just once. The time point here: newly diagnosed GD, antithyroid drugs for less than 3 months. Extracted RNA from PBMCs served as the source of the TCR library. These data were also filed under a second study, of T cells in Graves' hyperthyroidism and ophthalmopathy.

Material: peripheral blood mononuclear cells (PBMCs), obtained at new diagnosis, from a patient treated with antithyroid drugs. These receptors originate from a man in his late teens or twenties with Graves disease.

This chain's CDR3 is CAISGASGSFYEQYF. In nucleotides, the CDR3 is TGTGCCATCAGTGGGGCTAGCGGGAGCTTTTACGAGCAGTACTTC. This chain joins TRBV10-3 and TRBJ2-7; 10 bases agree with TRBD2. The CDR3 spans 15 residues. J lost 4 bases, V lost 4 bases, and 7 bases had no gene match. Germline V lookup: CDR1 ENHRY, CDR2 SYGVKD.

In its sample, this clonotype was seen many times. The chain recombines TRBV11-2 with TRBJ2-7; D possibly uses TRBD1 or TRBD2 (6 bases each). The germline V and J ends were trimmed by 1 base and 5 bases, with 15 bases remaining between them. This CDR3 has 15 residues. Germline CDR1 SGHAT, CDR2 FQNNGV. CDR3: CASSLVRGAQDEQYF. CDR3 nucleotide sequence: TGTGCCAGCAGCTTAGTGAGGGGGGCGCAGGACGAGCAGTACTTC.

The CDR3 sequence: CATSRDLAQGASGANVLTF. The CDR3 coding sequence is TGTGCCACCAGCAGAGATCTCGCGCAGGGGGCCTCTGGGGCCAACGTCCTGACTTTC. The gene calls are TRBV15 and TRBJ2-6; TRBD1 aligns across 8 bases. V gave up 0 bases and J gave up 0 bases; unmatched junction bases: 7. Germline assignment: CDR1 LNHNV and CDR2 YYDKDF (reference sequence). The CDR3 sequence is 19 residues long.

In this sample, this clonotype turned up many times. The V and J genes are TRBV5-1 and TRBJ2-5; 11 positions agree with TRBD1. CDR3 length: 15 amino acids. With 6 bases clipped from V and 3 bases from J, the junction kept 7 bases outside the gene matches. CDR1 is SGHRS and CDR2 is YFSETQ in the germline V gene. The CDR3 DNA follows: TGCGCCAGCACCCCTAGGACAGGGGGCGAAGAGACCCAGTACTTC. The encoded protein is CASTPRTGGEETQYF.

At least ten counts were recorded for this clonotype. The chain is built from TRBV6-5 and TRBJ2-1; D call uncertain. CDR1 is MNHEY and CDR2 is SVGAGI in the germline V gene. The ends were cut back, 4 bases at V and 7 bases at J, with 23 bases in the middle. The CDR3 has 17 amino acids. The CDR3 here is CASSSRVPRYFRNEQFF. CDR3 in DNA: TGTGCCAGCAGTTCTAGGGTTCCTAGATACTTTAGGAATGAGCAGTTCTTC.

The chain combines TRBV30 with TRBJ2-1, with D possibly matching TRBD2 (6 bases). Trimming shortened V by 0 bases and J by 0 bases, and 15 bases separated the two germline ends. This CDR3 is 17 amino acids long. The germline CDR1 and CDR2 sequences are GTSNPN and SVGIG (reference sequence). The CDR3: CAWSVWRAGSSYNEQFF. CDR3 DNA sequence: TGTGCCTGGAGTGTATGGCGAGCGGGTAGCTCCTACAATGAGCAGTTCTTC.

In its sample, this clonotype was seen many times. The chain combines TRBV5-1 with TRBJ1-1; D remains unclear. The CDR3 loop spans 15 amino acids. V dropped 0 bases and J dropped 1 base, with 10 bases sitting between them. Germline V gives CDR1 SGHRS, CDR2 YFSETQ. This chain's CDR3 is CASSLVSGPNTEAFF. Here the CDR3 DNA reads TGCGCCAGCAGCTTGGTATCTGGGCCGAACACTGAAGCTTTCTTT.

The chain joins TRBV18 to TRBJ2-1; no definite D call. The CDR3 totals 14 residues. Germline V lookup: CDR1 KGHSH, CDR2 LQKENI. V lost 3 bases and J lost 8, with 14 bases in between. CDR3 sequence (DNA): TGTGCCAGCTCACCCGCTGAGAAGGCGGATGAGCAGTTCTTC. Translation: CASSPAEKADEQFF. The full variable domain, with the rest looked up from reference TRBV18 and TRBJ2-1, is NAGVMQNPRHLVRRRGQEARLRCSPMKGHSHVYWYRQLPEEGLKFMVYLQKENIIDESGMPKERFSAEFPKEGPSILRIQQVVRGDSAAYFCASSPAEKADEQFFGPGTRLTVL.

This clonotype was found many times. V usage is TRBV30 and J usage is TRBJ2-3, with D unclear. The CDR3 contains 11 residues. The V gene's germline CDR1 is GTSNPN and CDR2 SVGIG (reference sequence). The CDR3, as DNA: TGTCCAAGGGTAAGAACAGATACGCAGTATTTT. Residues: CPRVRTDTQYF. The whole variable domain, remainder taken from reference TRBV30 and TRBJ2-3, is SQTIHQWPATLVQPVGSPLSLECTVEGTSNPNLYWYRQAAGRGLQLLFYSVGIGQISSEVPQNLSASRPQDRQFILSSKKLLLSDSGFYLCPRVRTDTQYFGPGTRLTVL.

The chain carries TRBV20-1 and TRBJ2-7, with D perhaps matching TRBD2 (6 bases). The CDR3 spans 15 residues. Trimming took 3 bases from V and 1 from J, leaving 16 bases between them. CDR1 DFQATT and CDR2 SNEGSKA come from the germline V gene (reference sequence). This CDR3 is CSASRSGGESYEQYF. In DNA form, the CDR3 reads TGCAGTGCTAGTAGATCTGGAGGGGAGTCCTACGAGCAGTACTTC.

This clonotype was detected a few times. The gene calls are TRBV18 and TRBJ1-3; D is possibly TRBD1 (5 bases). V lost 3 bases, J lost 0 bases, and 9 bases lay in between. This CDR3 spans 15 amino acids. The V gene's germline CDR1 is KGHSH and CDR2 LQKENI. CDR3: CASSPQGGSGNTIYF. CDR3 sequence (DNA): TGTGCCAGCTCACCCCAGGGAGGCTCTGGAAACACCATATATTTT.

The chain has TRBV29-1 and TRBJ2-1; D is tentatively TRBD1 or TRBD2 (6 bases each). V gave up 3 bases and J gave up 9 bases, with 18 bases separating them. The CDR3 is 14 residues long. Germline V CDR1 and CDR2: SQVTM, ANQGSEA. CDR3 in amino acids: CSVDVGGIGAEQFF. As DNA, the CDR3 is TGCAGCGTTGATGTAGGGGGGATCGGGGCTGAGCAGTTCTTC.

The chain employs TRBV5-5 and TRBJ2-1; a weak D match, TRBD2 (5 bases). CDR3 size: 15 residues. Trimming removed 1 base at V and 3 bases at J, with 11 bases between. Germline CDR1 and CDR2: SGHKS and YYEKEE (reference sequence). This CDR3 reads CASSLWGANYNEQFF. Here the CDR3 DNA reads TGTGCCAGCAGCTTGTGGGGAGCGAACTACAATGAGCAGTTCTTC.

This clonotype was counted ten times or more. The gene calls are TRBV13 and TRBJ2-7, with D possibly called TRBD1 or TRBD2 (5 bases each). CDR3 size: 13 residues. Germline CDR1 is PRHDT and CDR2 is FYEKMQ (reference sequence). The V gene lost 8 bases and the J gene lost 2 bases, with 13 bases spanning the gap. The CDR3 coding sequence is TGTGCCAGCTCCGCCGGGGACCCCTACGAGCAGTACTTC. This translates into CASSAGDPYEQYF.

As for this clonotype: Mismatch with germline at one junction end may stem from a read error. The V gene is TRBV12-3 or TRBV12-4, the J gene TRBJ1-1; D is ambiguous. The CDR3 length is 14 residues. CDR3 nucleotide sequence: TGTGCCAGTTACCCTAACGGGCTTGGCACTGAAGCTTCCTTT. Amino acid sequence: CASYPNGLGTEASF.

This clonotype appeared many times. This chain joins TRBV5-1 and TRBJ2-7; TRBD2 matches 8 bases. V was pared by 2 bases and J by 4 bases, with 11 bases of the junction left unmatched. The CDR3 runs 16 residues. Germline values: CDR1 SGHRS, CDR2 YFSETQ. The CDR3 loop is CASSLELGAGEYEQYF. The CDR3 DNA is TGCGCCAGCAGCTTAGAACTCGGAGCGGGAGAATACGAGCAGTACTTC.

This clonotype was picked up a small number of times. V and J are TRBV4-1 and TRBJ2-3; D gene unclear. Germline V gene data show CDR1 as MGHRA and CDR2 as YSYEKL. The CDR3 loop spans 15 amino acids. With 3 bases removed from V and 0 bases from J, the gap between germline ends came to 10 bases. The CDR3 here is CASSQYYPSTDTQYF. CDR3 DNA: TGCGCCAGCAGCCAGTACTACCCCAGCACAGATACGCAGTATTTT.

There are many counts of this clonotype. The CDR3 loop is CSVEGYGYTF. As DNA, the CDR3 is TGCAGCGTTGAGGGGTACGGCTACACCTTC. V gene TRBV29-1 combines with J gene TRBJ1-2; D is ambiguous. This CDR3 comprises 10 residues. CDR1 and CDR2 (germline): SQVTM, ANQGSEA. Trimming shortened V by 3 bases and J by 8 bases, and 7 bases separated the two germline ends.

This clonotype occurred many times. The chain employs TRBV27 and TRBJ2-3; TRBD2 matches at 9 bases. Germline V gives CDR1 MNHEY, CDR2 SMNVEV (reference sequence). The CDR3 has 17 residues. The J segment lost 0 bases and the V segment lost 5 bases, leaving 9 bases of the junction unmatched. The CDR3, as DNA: TGTGCCAGCAGTCCTGGGGCTAGCGGGGCTAGCACAGATACGCAGTATTTT. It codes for CASSPGASGASTDTQYF.

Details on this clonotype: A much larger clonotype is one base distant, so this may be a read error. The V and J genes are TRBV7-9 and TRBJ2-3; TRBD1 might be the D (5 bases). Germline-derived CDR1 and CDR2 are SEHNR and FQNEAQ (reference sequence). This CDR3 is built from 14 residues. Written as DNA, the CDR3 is TGTACCAGCAGCTTAAAACAGGCCGCAGATACGCAGTATTTT. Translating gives CTSSLKQAADTQYF.

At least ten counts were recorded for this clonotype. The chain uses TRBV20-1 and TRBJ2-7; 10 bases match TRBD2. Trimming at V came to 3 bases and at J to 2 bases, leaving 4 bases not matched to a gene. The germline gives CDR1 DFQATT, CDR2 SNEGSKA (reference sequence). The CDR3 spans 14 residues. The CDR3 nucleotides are TGCAGTGCTAGGGTAGCGGGAGGAACCTACGAGCAGTACTTC. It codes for CSARVAGGTYEQYF.

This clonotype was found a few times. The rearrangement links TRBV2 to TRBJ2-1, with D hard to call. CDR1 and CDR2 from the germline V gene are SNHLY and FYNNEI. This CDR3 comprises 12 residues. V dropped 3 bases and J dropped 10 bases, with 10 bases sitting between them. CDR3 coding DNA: TGTGCCAGCAGTGACGGACCTCCCGAGCAGTTCTTC. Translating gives CASSDGPPEQFF. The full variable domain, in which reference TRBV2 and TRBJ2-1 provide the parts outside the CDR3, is EPEVTQTPSHQVTQMGQEVILRCVPISNHLYFYWYRQILGQKVEFLVSFYNNEISEKSEIFDDQFSVERPDGSNFTLKIRSTKLEDSAMYFCASSDGPPEQFFGPGTRLTVL.

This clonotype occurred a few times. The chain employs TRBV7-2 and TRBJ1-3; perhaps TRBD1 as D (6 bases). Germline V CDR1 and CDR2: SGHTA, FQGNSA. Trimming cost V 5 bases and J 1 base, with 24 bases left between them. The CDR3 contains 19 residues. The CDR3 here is CASSLGVWWGGSSGNTIYF. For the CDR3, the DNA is TGTGCCAGCAGCCTAGGAGTCTGGTGGGGGGGCTCTTCTGGAAACACCATATATTTT.

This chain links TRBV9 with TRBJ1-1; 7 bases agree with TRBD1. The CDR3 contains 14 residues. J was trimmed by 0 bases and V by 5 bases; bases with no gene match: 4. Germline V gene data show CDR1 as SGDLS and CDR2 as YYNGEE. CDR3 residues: CASRRDSVNTEAFF. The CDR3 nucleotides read TGTGCCAGCAGACGGGACAGTGTGAACACTGAAGCTTTCTTT.

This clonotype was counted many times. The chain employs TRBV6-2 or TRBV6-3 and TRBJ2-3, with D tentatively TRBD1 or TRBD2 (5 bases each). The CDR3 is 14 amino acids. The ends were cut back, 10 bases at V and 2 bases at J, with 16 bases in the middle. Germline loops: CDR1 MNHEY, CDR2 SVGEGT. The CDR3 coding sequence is TGTGCCACCTCATCGGGACCGAACACAGATACGCAGTATTTT. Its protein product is CATSSGPNTDTQYF.

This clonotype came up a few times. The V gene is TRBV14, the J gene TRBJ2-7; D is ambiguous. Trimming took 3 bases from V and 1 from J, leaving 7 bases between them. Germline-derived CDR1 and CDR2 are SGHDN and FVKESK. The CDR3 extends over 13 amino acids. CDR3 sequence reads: CASSHFQSYEQYF. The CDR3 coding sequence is TGTGCCAGCAGCCATTTTCAGTCCTACGAGCAGTACTTC.

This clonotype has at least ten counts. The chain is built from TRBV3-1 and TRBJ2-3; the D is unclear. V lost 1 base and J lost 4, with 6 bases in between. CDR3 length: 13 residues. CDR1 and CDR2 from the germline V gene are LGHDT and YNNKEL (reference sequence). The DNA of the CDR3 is TGTGCCAGCAGCCAAGGGGTTGCAGATACGCAGTATTTT. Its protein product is CASSQGVADTQYF.

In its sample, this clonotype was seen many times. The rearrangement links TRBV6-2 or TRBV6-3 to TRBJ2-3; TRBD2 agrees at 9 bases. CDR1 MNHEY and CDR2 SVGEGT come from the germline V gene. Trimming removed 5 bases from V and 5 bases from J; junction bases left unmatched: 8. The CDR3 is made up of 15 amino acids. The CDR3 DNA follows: TGTGCCAGCAGTGTGGCTAGCGGGATTCAAGATACGCAGTATTTT. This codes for CASSVASGIQDTQYF.

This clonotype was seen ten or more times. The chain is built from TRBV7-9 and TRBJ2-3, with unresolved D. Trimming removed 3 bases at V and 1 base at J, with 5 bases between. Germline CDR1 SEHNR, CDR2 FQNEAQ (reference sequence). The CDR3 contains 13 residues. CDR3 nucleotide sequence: TGTGCCAGCAGCTTTACAGGCACAGATACGCAGTATTTT. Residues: CASSFTGTDTQYF.

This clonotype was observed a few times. CDR3: CASTPYSGKNYEQYF. CDR3 in DNA: TGTGCCAGCACCCCCTATAGCGGTAAAAATTACGAGCAGTACTTC. V gene TRBV7-6 combines with J gene TRBJ2-7, with D possibly TRBD2 on 6 matching bases. The CDR3 has 15 amino acids. Germline values: CDR1 SGHVS, CDR2 FNYEAQ. The ends were cut back, 7 bases at V and 4 bases at J, with 20 bases in the middle.

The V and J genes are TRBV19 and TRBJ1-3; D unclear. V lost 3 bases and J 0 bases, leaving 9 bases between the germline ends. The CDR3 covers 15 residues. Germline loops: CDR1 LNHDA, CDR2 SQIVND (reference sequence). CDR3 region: CASSIRTSSGNTIYF. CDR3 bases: TGTGCCAGTAGTATTCGAACCAGCTCTGGAAACACCATATATTTT.